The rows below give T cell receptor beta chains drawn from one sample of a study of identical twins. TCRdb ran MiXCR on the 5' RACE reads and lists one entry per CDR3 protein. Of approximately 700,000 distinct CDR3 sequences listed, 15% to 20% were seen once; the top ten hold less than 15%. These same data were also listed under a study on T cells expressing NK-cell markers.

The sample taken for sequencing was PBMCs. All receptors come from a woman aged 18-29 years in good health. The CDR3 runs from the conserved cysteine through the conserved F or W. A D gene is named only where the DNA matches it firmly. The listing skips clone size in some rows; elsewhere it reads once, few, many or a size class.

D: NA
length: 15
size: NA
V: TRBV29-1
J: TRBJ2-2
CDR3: CSGGPGVSNTGELFF
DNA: TGCAGCGGGGGACCCGGCGTATCGAACACCGGGGAGCTGTTTTTT

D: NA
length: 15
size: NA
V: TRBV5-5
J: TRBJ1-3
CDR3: CASSFSAAGGNTIYF
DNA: TGTGCCAGCAGCTTCAGTGCGGCGGGAGGAAACACCATATATTTT

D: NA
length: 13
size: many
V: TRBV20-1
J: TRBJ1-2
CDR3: CSASKPNNYGYTF
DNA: TGCAGTGCTAGTAAGCCAAATAACTATGGCTACACCTTC

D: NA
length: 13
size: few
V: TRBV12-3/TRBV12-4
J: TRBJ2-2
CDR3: CASSRPNTGELFF
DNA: TGTGCCAGCAGTCGACCGAACACCGGGGAGCTGTTTTTT

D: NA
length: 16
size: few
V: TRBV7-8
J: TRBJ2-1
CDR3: CASSSRRRSGTDEQFF
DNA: TGTGCCAGCAGCTCCCGTCGCCGAAGTGGGACGGATGAGCAGTTCTTC

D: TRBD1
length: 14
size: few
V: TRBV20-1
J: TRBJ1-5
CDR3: CSATDRVGNQPQHF
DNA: TGCAGTGCTACGGACAGGGTCGGCAATCAGCCCCAGCATTTT

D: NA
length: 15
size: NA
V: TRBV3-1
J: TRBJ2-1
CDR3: CASSQDTASYNEQFF
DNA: TGTGCCAGCAGCCAAGATACAGCCTCCTACAATGAGCAGTTCTTC

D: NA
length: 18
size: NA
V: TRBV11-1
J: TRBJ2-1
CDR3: CASSPQKSGSSSYNEQFF
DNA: TGTGCCAGCAGCCCCCAAAAGAGCGGCTCGAGCTCCTACAATGAGCAGTTCTTC

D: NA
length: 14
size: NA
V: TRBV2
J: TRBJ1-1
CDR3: CASSVWGGNTEAFF
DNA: TGTGCCAGCAGTGTTTGGGGTGGCAACACTGAAGCTTTCTTT

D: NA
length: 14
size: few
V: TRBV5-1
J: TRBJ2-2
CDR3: CASSFGLITGELFF
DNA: TGCGCCAGCAGCTTTGGACTAATAACCGGGGAGCTGTTTTTT

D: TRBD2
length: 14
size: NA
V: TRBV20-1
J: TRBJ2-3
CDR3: CSASAGGLTDTQYF
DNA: TGCAGTGCTAGTGCGGGGGGACTCACAGATACGCAGTATTTT

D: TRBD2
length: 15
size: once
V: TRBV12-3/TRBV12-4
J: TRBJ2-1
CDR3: CASSALGLATNEQFF
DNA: TGTGCCAGCAGTGCCCTGGGACTAGCGACCAATGAGCAGTTCTTC

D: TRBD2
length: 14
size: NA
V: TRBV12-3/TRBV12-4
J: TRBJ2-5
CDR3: CASSIGGAQETQYF
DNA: TGTGCCAGCAGTATCGGGGGGGCCCAAGAGACCCAGTACTTC

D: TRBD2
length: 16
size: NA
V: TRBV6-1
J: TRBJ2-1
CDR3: CASSAGGGRARNEQFF
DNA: TGTGCCAGCAGCGCCGGGGGGGGGAGGGCCAGGAATGAGCAGTTCTTC

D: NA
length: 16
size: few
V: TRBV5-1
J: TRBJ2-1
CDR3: CASSLLSMGLPNEQFF
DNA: TGCGCCAGCAGCTTACTAAGCATGGGGCTTCCCAATGAGCAGTTCTTC

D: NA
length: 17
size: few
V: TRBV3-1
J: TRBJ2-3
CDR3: CASSRKQSSTSTDTQYF
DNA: TGTGCCAGCAGCCGAAAGCAATCCTCAACTAGCACAGATACGCAGTATTTT

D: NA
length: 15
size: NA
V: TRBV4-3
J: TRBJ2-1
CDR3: CASSQAQDRWNEQFF
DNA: TGCGCCAGCAGCCAAGCCCAGGACCGCTGGAATGAGCAGTTCTTC

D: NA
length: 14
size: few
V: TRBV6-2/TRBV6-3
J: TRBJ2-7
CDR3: CASSRTVSSYEQYF
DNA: TGTGCCAGCAGTCGGACTGTTAGCTCCTACGAGCAGTACTTC

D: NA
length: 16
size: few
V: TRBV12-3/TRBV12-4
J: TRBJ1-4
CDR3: CASSFIPGRGNEKLFF
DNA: TGTGCCAGCAGTTTCATTCCGGGTAGGGGAAATGAAAAACTGTTTTTT

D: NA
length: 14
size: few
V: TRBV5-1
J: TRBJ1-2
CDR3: CASSLDPVNYGYTF
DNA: TGCGCCAGCAGCTTGGACCCAGTAAACTATGGCTACACCTTC

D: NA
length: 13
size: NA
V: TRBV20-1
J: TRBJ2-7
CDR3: CSASRGGVNEQYF
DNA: TGCAGTGCTAGTAGGGGGGGAGTGAACGAGCAGTACTTC

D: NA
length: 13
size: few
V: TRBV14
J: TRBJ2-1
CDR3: CASTALGKNEQFF
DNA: TGTGCCAGCACGGCGTTAGGTAAAAATGAGCAGTTCTTC

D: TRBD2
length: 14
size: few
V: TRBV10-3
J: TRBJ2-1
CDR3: CAISGSGTYNEQFF
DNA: TGTGCCATCAGTGGTAGCGGGACCTACAATGAGCAGTTCTTC

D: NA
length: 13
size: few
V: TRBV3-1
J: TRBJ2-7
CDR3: CASSQKPLYEQYF
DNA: TGTGCCAGCAGCCAAAAGCCTCTCTACGAGCAGTACTTC

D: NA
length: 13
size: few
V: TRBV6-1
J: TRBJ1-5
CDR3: CASSEGHNQPQHF
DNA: TGTGCCAGCAGTGAAGGACACAATCAGCCCCAGCATTTT

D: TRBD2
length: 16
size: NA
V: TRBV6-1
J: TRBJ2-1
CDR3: CASRKWGGVLYNEQFF
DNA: TGTGCCAGCAGGAAATGGGGGGGGGTTCTCTACAATGAGCAGTTCTTC

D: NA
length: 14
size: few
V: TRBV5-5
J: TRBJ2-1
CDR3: CASSFGTGSPVGFF
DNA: NA

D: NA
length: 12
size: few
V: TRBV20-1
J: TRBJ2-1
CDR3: CSARPINNEQFF
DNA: TGCAGTGCTAGACCAATTAACAATGAGCAGTTCTTC

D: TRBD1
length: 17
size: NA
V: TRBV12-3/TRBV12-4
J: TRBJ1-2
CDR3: CASSAGQLIPSNYGYTF
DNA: TGTGCCAGCAGTGCGGGACAGCTCATCCCCTCAAACTATGGCTACACCTTC

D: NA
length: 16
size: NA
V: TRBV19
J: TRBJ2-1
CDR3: CASRAGVRGPIYEQFF
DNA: TGTGCCAGTAGGGCTGGGGTTAGGGGCCCGATTTATGAGCAGTTCTTC

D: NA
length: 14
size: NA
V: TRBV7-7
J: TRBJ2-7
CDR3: CASSPSFQGAEQYF
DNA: TGTGCCAGCAGCCCATCCTTCCAGGGAGCAGAGCAGTACTTC

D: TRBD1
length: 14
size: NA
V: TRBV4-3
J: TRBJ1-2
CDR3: CASSRTGGDTSYTF
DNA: TGCGCCAGCAGCCGGACAGGGGGAGATACCAGCTACACCTTC

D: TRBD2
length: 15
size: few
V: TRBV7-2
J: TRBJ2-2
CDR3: CASSISGGVAGELFF
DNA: TGTGCCAGCAGCATTAGCGGGGGGGTTGCCGGGGAGCTGTTTTTT

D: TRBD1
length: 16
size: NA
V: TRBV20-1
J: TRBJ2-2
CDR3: CSAFGTGGFLGGELFF
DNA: TGCAGTGCTTTCGGGACAGGGGGCTTCTTGGGTGGGGAGCTGTTTTTT

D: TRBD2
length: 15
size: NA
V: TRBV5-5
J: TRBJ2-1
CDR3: CASSLFAGGRNEQFF
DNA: TGTGCCAGCAGCTTGTTTGCGGGGGGCCGCAATGAGCAGTTCTTC

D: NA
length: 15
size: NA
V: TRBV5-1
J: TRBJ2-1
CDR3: CASSSGSQLPKEQFF
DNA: TGCGCCAGCAGCAGCGGGTCACAGCTCCCGAAGGAGCAGTTCTTC

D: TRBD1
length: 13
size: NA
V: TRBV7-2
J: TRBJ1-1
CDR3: CASSARTGLDAFF
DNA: TGTGCCAGCAGCGCCCGGACAGGGCTAGACGCTTTCTTT

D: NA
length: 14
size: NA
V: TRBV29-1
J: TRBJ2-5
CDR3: CSVEDRVNGETQYF
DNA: TGCAGCGTTGAAGACAGGGTCAACGGAGAGACCCAGTACTTC

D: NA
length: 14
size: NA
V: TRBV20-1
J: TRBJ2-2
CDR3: CSARDSPGSGELFF
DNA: TGCAGTGCTAGAGATAGCCCCGGATCTGGGGAGCTGTTTTTT

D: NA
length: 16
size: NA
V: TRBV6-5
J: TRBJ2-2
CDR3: CASSYSTPRNTGELFF
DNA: TGTGCCAGCAGTTACTCGACCCCCAGAAACACCGGGGAGCTGTTTTTT

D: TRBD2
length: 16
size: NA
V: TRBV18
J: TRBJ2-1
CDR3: CASDEGQTSKDNEQFF
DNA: TGTGCCAGCGATGAGGGGCAGACTAGCAAAGACAATGAGCAGTTCTTC